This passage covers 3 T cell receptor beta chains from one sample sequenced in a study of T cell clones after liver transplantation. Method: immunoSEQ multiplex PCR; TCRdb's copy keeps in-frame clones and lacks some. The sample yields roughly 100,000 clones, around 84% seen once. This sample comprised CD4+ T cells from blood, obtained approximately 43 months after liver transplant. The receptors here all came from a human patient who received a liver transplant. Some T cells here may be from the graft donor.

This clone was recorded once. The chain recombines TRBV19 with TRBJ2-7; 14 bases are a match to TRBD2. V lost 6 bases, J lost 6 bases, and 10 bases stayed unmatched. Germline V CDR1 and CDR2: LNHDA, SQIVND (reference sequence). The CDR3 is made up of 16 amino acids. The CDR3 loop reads CASSTTTSGRAVEQYF. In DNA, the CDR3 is TGTGCCAGTAGCACCACGACTAGCGGGAGGGCCGTCGAGCAGTACTTC.

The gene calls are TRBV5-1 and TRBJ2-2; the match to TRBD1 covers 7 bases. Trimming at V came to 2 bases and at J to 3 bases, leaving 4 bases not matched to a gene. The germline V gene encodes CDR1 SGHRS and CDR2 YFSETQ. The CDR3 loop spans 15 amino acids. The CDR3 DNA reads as TGCGCCAGCAGCTTCAGTCAGGGGGACACCGGGGAGCTGTTTTTT. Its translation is CASSFSQGDTGELFF.

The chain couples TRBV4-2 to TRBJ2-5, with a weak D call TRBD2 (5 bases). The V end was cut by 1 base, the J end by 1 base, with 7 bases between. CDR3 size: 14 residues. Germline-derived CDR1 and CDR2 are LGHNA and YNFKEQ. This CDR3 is CASSQGTGQETQYF. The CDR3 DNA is TGTGCCAGCAGCCAAGGGACTGGCCAAGAGACCCAGTACTTC.